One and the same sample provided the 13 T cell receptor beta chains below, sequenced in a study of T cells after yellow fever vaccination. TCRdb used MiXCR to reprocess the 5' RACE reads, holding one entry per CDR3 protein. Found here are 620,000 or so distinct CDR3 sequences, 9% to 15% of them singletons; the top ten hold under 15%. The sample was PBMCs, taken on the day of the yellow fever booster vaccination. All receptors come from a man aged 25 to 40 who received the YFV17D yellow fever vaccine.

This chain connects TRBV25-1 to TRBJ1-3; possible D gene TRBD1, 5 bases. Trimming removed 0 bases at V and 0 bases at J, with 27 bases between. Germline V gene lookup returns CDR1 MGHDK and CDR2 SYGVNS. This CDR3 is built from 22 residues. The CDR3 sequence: CASSEYFSSSEGTPRSGNTIYF. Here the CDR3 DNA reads TGTGCCAGCAGTGAATATTTTAGTAGCTCCGAGGGGACGCCACGCTCTGGAAACACCATATATTTT. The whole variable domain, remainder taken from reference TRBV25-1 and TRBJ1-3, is EADIYQTPRYLVIGTGKKITLECSQTMGHDKMYWYQQDPGMELHLIHYSYGVNSTEKGDLSSESTVSRIRTEHFPLTLESARPSHTSQYLCASSEYFSSSEGTPRSGNTIYFGEGSWLTVV.

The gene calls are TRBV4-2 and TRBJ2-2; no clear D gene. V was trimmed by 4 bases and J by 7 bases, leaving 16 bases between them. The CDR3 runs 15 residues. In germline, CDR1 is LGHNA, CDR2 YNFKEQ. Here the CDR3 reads CASSPSDRKGGELFF. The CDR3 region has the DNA TGTGCCAGCAGCCCTTCGGATCGGAAGGGCGGGGAGCTGTTTTTT.

CDR3 DNA sequence: TGTGCCAGACAGGGTAGGTTGAGTGGCTACACCTTC. Translation gives CARQGRLSGYTF. The J gene is TRBJ1-2, the V gene TRBV27, with TRBD1 as a possible D gene (6 bases). Between the trimmed V and J ends, which lost 9 bases and 7 bases, there was a span of 15 bases. This CDR3 is built from 12 residues. Germline CDR1 reads MNHEY; CDR2 reads SMNVEV (reference sequence).

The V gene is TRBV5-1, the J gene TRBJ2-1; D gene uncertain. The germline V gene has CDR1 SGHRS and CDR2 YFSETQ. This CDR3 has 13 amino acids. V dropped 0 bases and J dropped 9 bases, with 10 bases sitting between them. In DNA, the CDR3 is TGCGCCAGCAGCTTGGGACCCACTGGTGAGCAGTTCTTC. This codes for CASSLGPTGEQFF.

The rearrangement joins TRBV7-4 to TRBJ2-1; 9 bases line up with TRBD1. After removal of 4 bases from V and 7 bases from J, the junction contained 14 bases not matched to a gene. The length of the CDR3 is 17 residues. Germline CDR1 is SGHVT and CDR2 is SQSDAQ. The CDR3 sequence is CASSSLPGTGPVNEQFF. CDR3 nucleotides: TGTGCCAGCAGCTCGCTACCCGGGACAGGGCCAGTAAATGAGCAGTTCTTC. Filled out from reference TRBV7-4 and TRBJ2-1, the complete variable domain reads GAGVSQSPRYKVAKRGRDVALRCDSISGHVTLYWYRQTLGQGSEVLTYSQSDAQRDKSGRPSGRFSAERPERSVSTLKIQRTEQGDSAVYLCASSSLPGTGPVNEQFFGPGTRLTVL.

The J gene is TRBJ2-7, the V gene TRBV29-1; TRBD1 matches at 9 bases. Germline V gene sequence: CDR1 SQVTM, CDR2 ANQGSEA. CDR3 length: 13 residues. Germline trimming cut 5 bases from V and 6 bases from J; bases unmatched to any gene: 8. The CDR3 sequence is CSVPGTGLIEQYF. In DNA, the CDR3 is TGCAGCGTTCCCGGGACAGGGCTGATCGAGCAGTACTTC.

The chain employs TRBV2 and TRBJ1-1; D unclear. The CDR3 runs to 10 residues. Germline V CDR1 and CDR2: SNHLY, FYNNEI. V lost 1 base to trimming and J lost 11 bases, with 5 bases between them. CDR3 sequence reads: CASSEGTAFF. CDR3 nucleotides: TGTGCCAGCAGTGAAGGTACGGCTTTCTTT.

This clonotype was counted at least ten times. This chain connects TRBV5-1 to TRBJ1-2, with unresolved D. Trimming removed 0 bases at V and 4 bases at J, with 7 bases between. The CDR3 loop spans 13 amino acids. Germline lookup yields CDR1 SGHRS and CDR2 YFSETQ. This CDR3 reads CASSLGLGYGYTF. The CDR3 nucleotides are TGCGCCAGCAGCTTGGGACTAGGCTATGGCTACACCTTC.

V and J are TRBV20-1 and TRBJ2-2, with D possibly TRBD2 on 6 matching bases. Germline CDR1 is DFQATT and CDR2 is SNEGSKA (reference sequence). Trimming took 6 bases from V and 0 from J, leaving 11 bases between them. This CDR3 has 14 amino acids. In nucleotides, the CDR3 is TGCAGTGCAAGTAGCGGATCGAACACCGGGGAGCTGTTTTTT. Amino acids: CSASSGSNTGELFF.

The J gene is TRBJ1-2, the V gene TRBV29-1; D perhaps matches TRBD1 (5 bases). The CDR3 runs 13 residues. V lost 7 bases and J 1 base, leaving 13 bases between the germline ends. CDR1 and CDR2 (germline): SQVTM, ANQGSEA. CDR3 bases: TGCAGCGCGTTCCGGGGGGATAACTATGGCTACACCTTC. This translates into CSAFRGDNYGYTF. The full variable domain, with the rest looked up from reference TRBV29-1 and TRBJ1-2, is SAVISQKPSRDICQRGTSLTIQCQVDSQVTMMFWYRQQPGQSLTLIATANQGSEATYESGFVIDKFPISRPNLTFSTLTVSNMSPEDSSIYLCSAFRGDNYGYTFGSGTRLTVV.

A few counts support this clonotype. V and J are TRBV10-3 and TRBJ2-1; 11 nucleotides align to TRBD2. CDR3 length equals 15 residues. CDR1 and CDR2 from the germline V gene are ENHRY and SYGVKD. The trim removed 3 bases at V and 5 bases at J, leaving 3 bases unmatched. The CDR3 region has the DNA TGTGCCATCAGTGATAGCGGGAGGGCAAACAATGAGCAGTTCTTC. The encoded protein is CAISDSGRANNEQFF.

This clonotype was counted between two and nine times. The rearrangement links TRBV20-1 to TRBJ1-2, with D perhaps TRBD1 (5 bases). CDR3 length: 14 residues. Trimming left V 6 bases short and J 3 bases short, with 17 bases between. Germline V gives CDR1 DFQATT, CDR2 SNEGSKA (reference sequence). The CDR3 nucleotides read TGCAGTGCAACAATACTGGGGCAGGACTATGGCTACACCTTC. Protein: CSATILGQDYGYTF.

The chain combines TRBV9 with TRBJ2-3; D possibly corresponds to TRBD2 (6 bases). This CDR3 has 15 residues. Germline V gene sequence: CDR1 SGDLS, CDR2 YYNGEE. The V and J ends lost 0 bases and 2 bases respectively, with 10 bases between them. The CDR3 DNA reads TGTGCCAGCAGCGTAGGAAGCGGGCTCACAGATACGCAGTATTTT. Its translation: CASSVGSGLTDTQYF.